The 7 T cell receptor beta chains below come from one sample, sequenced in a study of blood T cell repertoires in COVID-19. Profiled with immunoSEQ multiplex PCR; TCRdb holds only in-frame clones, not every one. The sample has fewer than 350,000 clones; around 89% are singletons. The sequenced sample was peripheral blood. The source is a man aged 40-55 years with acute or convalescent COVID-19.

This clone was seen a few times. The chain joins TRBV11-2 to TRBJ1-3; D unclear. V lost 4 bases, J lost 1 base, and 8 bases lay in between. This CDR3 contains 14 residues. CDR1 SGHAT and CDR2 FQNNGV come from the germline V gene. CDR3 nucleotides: TGTGCCAGCAGCTCGACGAGGTCTGGAAACACCATATATTTT. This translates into CASSSTRSGNTIYF.

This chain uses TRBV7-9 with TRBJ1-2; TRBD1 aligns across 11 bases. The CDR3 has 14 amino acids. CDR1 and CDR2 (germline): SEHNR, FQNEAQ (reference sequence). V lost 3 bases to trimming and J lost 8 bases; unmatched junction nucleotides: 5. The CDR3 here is CASSFGQGAGGYTF. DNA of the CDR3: TGTGCCAGCAGCTTCGGACAGGGGGCAGGGGGCTACACCTTC.

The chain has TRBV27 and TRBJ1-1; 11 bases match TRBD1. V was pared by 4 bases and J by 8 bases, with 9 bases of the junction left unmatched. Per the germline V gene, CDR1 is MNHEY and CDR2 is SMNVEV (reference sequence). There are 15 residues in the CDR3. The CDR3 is CASSSLGQGAREAFF. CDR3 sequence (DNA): TGTGCCAGCAGTTCGCTAGGACAGGGGGCGCGAGAAGCTTTCTTT.

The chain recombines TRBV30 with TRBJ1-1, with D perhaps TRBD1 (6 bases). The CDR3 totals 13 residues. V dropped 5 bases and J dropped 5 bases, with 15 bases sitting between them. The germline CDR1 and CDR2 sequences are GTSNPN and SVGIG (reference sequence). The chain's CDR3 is CAWYQGQATEAFF. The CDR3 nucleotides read TGTGCCTGGTACCAGGGGCAGGCTACTGAAGCTTTCTTT.

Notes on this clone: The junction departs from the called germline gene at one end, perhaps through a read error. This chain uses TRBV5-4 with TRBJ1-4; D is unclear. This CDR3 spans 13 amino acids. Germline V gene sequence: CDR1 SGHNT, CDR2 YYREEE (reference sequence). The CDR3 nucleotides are TGTGCCAGCAGCTTACGCGATAATGAAAGACTGTTTTTT. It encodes CASSLRDNERLFF.

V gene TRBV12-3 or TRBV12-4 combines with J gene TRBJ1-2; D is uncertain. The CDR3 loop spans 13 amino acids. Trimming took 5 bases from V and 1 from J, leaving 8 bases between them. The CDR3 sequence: CASSNFGNYGYTF. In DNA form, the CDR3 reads TGTGCCAGCAGTAACTTCGGTAACTATGGCTACACCTTC.

DNA of the CDR3: TGCGCCAGCAGCCACCTGCCCGCAAGGGGGTGGACTGAAGCTTTCTTT. Amino acids: CASSHLPARGWTEAFF. The chain recombines TRBV4-1 with TRBJ1-1, with a weak D call TRBD1 (6 bases). V gave up 3 bases and J gave up 5 bases, with 19 bases separating them. In germline, CDR1 is MGHRA, CDR2 YSYEKL. The CDR3 sequence is 16 residues long.